The clone carrying this TCR beta chain was counted only a few times. Antigen: not known. 5'-RACE, quantitative and with molecular barcodes, yielded the TCR beta libraries. TCRdb analysed the 5' RACE reads with MiXCR anew, one entry per CDR3 protein. The table includes approximately 400,000 distinct CDR3 sequences, 17% detected once. The sample comes from a study of CD8 T cells in ankylosing spondylitis. Notes on the study in general: As reported, disease-linked clones showed significant enrichment in matched ankylosing spondylitis synovial fluid. CD8+ disease-linked clones were present at relatively low frequencies in blood. Characteristic of ankylosing spondylitis blood, it appeared, was a TCR beta motif comprising roughly 8 highly homologous variants. Previously reported in reactive arthritis synovial fluid and blood were some of the motif variants.

CDR3 length: 15 residues. The germline V gene encodes CDR1 MNHEY and CDR2 SMNVEV (reference sequence). V lost 0 bases, J lost 3 bases, and 8 bases lay in between. Specimen: blood, either unsorted or a sorted T cell fraction (not recorded which). The TCR comes from a male donor with ankylosing spondylitis. The chain carries TRBV27 and TRBJ2-2; D not certain. CDR3 sequence reads: CASSLSWADTGELFF. Here the CDR3 DNA reads TGTGCCAGCAGTTTATCGTGGGCGGACACCGGGGAGCTGTTTTTT.